This T cell receptor beta chain stems from a study of monozygotic twins with inflammatory bowel disease. cDNA was made in eight separate reactions per sample. For each CDR3 protein, TCRdb gives one entry from its re-call of the 5' RACE reads, without DNA. Its listing shows over 120,000 distinct CDR3 sequences. The CDR3 extends over 15 amino acids. The rearrangement joins TRBV12-3 or TRBV12-4 to TRBJ2-5; TCRdb gives TRBD1 as the D gene, but with no DNA this cannot be confirmed. Specimen: blood. The TCR was taken from a human donor with ulcerative colitis or Crohn's disease, or a healthy co-twin of an affected twin (not recorded which). CDR3 residues: CASSPAAGNGETQYF.